The source of this TCR beta chain is a study of T-cell reconstitution after alpha-beta-depleted transplantation in children. This CDR3 is built from 15 residues. CDR1 is LGHNA and CDR2 is YSLEER in the germline V gene. V lost 2 bases, J lost 8 bases, and 18 bases lay in between. The TCRbeta library incorporated unique molecular identifiers. TCRdb re-called the PCR reads through MiXCR, storing one row per CDR3 protein. The sample has more than 550,000 distinct CDR3 sequences; 10% are singletons. The source material was PBMCs from the stem cell graft donor, sampled from the stem cell graft. The chain joins TRBV4-3 to TRBJ1-1; D gene uncertain. The receptor was derived from a human donor who donated a stem cell graft to a child with acute myeloid leukemia. The DNA of the CDR3 is TGCGCCAGCAGCCAACTCGGGCAGGACCGACCAGAAGCTTTCTTT. This codes for CASSQLGQDRPEAFF.